The entry below describes one TCR beta chain. Antigen unknown. Here immunoSEQ multiplex PCR was the method, and the copy in TCRdb shows in-frame clones only, minus some. This sample has around 65,000 clones, with 75% to 90% found just once. This entry belongs to a study of T cell responses to AZD1222 COVID-19 vaccine. Study-wide results and limits: Epitopes outside B.1.351 and B.1.1.7 mutated regions reportedly drew nearly half of spike TCRs. With dominance at 160-218 and 743-854, vaccine-associated CD4 TCRs spanned spike.

This receptor was identified in an adult who received the AZD1222 COVID-19 vaccine. Sequenced material: peripheral blood, taken 28 days after the second AZD1222 dose.

CDR3: CASSIVRAANTEAFF. Written as DNA, the CDR3 is TGTGCCAGTAGTATAGTCCGGGCCGCGAACACTGAAGCTTTCTTT. The chain couples TRBV19 to TRBJ1-1; D is unresolved. This CDR3 has 15 residues. Germline CDR1 and CDR2: LNHDA and SQIVND (reference sequence). V lost 1 base to trimming and J lost 1 base, with 10 bases between them.